This is a list of T cell receptor beta chains from one sample in a study of blood T cells in healthy people across ages. TCRdb independently ran MiXCR on the 5' RACE reads; one entry per CDR3 protein. The profile shows fewer than 650,000 distinct CDR3 sequences, about 25% of them singletons. These data are also associated with another study on T cells of mothers and their children.

Sequences were obtained from blood. These receptors came from a boy aged 2 to 10 in good health. Each CDR3 is given with its conserved first and last residue. The D gene is left open where the match is weak. Some rows mark clone size as missing; the rest say once, few, many or name a class of expanded clone.

TRBV20-1,TRBJ2-7,NA,TRBD2,TGCAGTGCTAGAATCGGGACTAGCGGGACCGCATCTGGAGAGCAGTACTTC,CSARIGTSGTASGEQYF
TRBV10-3,TRBJ2-6,few,TRBD1,TGTGCCATCAGTGTGGGGGACAGGAGGTGGCTTGGGGCCAACGTCCTGACTTTC,CAISVGDRRWLGANVLTF
TRBV7-8,TRBJ1-3,few,NA,TGTGCCAGCAGCTTAGCGCGGACCGACGGAAACACCATATATTTT,CASSLARTDGNTIYF
TRBV20-1,TRBJ2-6,NA,NA,TGCAGTGCTAGTAATACGGCAGAAGGGGCCAACGTCCTGACTTTC,CSASNTAEGANVLTF
TRBV20-1,TRBJ2-2,NA,NA,TGCAGTGCTACTCAGGGACCGAGTAGTGGGAACACCGGGGAGCTGTTTTTT,CSATQGPSSGNTGELFF
TRBV29-1,TRBJ1-2,NA,TRBD1,TGCAGCGTTGATACAGCAGGGGGGAACTATGGCTACACCTTC,CSVDTAGGNYGYTF
TRBV2,TRBJ2-2,NA,NA,TGTGCCAGCAGTGGGAAGGTCGGGGACACCGGGGAGCTGTTTTTT,CASSGKVGDTGELFF
TRBV20-1,TRBJ1-2,many,NA,TGCAGTGCTCCTGGCGGCGTTTATGGCTACACCTTC,CSAPGGVYGYTF
TRBV12-3/TRBV12-4,TRBJ2-1,NA,TRBD1,TGTGCCAGCCGATTGGCAGGGGGATTGGATGAGCAGTTCTTC,CASRLAGGLDEQFF
TRBV29-1,TRBJ2-6,NA,NA,TGCAGCGCGTCTCCTTCTGGGGCCAACGTCCTGACTTTC,CSASPSGANVLTF
TRBV10-3,TRBJ2-2,many,TRBD2,TGTGCCATCAGCGAGCGGGAGGTGACAAACACCGGGGAGCTGTTTTTT,CAISEREVTNTGELFF
TRBV12-3/TRBV12-4,TRBJ2-5,many,NA,TGTGCCAGCAGCCCAGAAGGGGAGACCCAGTACTTC,CASSPEGETQYF
TRBV13,TRBJ1-4,NA,TRBD1,TGTGCCAGCGCTACAGGGGATGAAAAACTGTTTTTT,CASATGDEKLFF
TRBV29-1,TRBJ2-7,NA,TRBD2,TGCAGCGTTCGGACTAGCGGGACTAAAGAGCAGTACTTC,CSVRTSGTKEQYF
TRBV20-1,TRBJ1-2,NA,NA,TGCAGTGCTAGACAACGGGACAACCATGGCTACACCTTC,CSARQRDNHGYTF
TRBV10-3,TRBJ2-3,NA,NA,TGTGCCATCAGTGAGGAGGGATCACGGACGCAGTATTTT,CAISEEGSRTQYF
TRBV5-1,TRBJ1-3,NA,NA,TGCGCCAGCAGCTTGGGGTCAGACTCTGGAAACACCATATATTTT,CASSLGSDSGNTIYF
TRBV13,TRBJ2-7,few,NA,TGTGCCAGCAGCTTAGGGGGTATGACCGAGCAGTACTTC,CASSLGGMTEQYF
TRBV27,TRBJ2-3,few,NA,TGTGCCAGCAGTCCCCTTACTTACACAGATACGCAGTATTTT,CASSPLTYTDTQYF
TRBV12-3/TRBV12-4,TRBJ2-7,NA,NA,TGTGCCAGCAGACGGGGGCTCTACGAGCAGTACTTC,CASRRGLYEQYF